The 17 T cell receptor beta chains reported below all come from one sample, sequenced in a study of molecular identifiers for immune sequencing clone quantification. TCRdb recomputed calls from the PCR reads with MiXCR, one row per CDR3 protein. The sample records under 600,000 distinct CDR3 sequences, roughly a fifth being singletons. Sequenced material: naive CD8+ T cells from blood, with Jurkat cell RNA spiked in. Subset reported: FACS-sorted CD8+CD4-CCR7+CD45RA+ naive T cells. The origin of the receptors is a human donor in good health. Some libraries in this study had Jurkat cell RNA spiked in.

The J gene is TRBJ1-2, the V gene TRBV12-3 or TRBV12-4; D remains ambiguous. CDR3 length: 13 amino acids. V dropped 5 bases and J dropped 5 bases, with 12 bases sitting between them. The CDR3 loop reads CASSAGPSYGYTF. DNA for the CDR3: TGTGCCAGCAGTGCCGGACCGTCTTATGGCTACACCTTC.

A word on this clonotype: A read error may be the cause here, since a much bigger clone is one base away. CDR3 sequence reads: CASSQEKGVDYNEQLF. CDR3 bases: TGCGCCAGCAGCCAAGAGAAGGGGGTCGACTACAATGAGCAGCTCTTC. The rearrangement joins TRBV4-3 to TRBJ2-1; possibly TRBD1 for D (6 bases). Germline V gene sequence: CDR1 LGHNA, CDR2 YSLEER. CDR3 length: 16 amino acids.

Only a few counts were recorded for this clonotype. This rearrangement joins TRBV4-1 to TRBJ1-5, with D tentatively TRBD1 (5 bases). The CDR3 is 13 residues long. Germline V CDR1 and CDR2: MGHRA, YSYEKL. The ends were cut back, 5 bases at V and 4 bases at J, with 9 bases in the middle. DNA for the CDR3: TGCGCCAGCAGCGACAGACTTAATCAGCCCCAGCATTTT. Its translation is CASSDRLNQPQHF.

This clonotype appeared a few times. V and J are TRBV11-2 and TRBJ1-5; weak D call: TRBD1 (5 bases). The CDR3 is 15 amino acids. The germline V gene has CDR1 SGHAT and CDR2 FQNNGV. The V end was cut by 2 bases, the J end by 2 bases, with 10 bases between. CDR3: CASSLQGDGNQPQHF. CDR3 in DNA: TGTGCCAGCAGCTTACAGGGTGATGGCAATCAGCCCCAGCATTTT.

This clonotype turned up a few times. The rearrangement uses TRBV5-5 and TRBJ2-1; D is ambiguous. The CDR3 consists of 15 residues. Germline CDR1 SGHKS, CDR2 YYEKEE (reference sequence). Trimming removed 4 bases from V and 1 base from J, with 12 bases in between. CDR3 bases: TGTGCCAGCAGCCCAAGGGTTGTTTCCTACAATGAGCAGTTCTTC. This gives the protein CASSPRVVSYNEQFF.

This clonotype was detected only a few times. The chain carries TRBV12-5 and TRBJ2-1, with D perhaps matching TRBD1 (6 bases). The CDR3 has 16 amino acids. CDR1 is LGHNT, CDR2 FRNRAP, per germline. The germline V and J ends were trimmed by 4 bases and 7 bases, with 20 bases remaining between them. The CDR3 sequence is CASGWTAGTRFNEQFF. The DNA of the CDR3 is TGTGCTAGTGGTTGGACAGCCGGGACGAGGTTTAATGAGCAGTTCTTC.

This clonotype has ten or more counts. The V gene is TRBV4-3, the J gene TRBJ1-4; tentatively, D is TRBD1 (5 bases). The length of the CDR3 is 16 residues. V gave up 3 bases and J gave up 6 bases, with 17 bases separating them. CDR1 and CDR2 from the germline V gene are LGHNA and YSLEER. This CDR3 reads CASSQDRRGSYEKLFF. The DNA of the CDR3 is TGCGCCAGCAGCCAGGACCGAAGGGGTTCCTATGAAAAACTGTTTTTT.

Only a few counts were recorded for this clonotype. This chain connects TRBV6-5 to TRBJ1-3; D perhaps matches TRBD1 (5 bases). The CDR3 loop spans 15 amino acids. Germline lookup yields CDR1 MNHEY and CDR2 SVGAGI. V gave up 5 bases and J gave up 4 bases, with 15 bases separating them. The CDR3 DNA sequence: TGTGCCAGCAGTCTAACCGCAGGGCTCGGAAACACCATATATTTT. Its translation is CASSLTAGLGNTIYF.

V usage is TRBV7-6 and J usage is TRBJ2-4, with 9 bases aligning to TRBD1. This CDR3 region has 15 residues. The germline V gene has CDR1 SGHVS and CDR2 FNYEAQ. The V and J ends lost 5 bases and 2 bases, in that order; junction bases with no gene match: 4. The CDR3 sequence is CASSPGQGTKNIQYF. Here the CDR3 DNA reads TGTGCCAGCAGCCCGGGACAGGGCACCAAAAACATTCAGTACTTC. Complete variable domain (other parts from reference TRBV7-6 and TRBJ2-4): GAGVSQSPRYKVTKRGQDVALRCDPISGHVSLYWYRQALGQGPEFLTYFNYEAQQDKSGLPNDRFSAERPEGSISTLTIQRTEQRDSAMYRCASSPGQGTKNIQYFGAGTRLSVL.

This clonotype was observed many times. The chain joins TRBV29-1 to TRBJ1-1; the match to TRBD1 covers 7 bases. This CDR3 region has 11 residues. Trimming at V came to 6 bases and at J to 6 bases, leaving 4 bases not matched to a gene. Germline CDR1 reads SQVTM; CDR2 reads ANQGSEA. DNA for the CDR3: TGCAGCGTACGACAGGGCCCTGAAGCTTTCTTT. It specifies CSVRQGPEAFF.

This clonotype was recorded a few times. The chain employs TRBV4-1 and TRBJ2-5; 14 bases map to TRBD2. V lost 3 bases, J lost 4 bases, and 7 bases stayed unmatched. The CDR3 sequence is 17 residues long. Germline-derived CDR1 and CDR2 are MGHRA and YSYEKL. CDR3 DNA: TGCGCCAGCAGCCAGACACCGGGACTAGCGGGGGCAGAGACCCAGTACTTC. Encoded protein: CASSQTPGLAGAETQYF.

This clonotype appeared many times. This CDR3 is CASSATIQETQYF. CDR3 nucleotide sequence: TGTGCCAGCAGCGCGACCATACAAGAGACCCAGTACTTC. The chain couples TRBV7-9 to TRBJ2-5; D not resolved. Trimming removed 5 bases from V and 2 bases from J, with 9 bases in between. CDR1 is SEHNR and CDR2 is FQNEAQ in the germline V gene (reference sequence). The CDR3 is 13 amino acids.

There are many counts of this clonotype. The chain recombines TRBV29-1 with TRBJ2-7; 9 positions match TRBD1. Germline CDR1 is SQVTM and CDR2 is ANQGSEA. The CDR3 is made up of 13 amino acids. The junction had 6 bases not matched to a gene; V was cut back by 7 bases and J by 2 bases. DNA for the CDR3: TGCAGCGCAGGACAGGGGTCCCCCTACGAGCAGTACTTC. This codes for CSAGQGSPYEQYF.

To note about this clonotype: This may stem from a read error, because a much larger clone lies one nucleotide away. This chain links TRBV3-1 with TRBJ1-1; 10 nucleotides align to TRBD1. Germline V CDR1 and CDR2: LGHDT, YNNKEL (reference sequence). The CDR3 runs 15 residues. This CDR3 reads CTSSPRTGGDTEAFF. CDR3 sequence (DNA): TGTACCAGCAGCCCCCGGACAGGGGGAGACACTGAAGCTTTCTTT.

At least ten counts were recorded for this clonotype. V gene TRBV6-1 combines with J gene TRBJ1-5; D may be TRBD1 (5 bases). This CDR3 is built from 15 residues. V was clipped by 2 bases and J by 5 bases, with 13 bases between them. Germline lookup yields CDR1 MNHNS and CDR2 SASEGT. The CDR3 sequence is CASSESGRRDQPQHF. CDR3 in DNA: TGTGCCAGCAGTGAATCAGGGAGAAGGGATCAGCCCCAGCATTTT.

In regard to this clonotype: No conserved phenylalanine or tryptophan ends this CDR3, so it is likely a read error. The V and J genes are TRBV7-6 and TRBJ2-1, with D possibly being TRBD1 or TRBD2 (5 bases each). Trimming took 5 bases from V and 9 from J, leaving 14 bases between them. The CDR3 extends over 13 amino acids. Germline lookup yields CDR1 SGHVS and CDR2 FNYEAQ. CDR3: CASSPPSGTEQFS. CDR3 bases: TGTGCCAGCAGCCCCCCGTCGGGGACTGAGCAGTTCTCC.

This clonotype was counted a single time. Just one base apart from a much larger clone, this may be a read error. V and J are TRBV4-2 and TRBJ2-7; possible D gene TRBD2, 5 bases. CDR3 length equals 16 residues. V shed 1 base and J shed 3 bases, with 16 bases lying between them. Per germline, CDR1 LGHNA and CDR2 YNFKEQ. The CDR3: CASSQGFGGQVYEQYF. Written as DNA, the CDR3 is TGTGCCAGCAGCCAAGGTTTCGGCGGGCAGGTCTACGAGCAGTACTTC.